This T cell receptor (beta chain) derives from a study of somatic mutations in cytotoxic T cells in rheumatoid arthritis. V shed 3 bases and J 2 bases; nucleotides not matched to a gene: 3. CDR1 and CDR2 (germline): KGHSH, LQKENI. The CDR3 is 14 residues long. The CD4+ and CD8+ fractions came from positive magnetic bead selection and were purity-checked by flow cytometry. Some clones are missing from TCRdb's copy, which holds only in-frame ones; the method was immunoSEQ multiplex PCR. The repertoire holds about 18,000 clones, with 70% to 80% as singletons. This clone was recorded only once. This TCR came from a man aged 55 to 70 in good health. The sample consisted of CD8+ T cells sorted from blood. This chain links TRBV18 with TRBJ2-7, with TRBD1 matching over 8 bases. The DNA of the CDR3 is TGTGCCAGCTCACCCGGACAGGGTGCCTACGAGCAGTACTTC. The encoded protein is CASSPGQGAYEQYF.